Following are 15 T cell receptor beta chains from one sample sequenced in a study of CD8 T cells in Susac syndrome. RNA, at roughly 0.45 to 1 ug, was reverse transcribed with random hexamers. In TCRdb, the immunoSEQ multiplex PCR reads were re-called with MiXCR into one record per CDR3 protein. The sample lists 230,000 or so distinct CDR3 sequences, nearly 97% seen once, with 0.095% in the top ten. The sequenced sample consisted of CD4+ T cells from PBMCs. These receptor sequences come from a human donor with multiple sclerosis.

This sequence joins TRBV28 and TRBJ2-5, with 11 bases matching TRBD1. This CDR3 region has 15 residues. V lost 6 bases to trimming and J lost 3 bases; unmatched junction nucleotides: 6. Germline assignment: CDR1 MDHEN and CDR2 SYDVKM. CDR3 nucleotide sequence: TGTGCCAGCAGCCCCGGGGACAGGGGGAAAGAGACCCAGTACTTC. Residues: CASSPGDRGKETQYF.

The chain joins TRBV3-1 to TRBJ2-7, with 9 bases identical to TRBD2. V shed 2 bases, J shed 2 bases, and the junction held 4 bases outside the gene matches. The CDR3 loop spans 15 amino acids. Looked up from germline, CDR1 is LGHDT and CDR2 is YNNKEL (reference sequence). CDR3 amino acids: CASSQTLAGPYEQYF. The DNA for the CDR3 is TGTGCCAGCAGCCAAACTCTAGCGGGACCCTACGAGCAGTACTTC.

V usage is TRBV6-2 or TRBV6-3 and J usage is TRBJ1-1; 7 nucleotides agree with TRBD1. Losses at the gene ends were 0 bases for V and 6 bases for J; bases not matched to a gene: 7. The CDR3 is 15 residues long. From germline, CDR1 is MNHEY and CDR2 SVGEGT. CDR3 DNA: TGTGCCAGCAGTTACTCGATCCGGGACAGCGCTGAAGCTTTCTTT. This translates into CASSYSIRDSAEAFF.

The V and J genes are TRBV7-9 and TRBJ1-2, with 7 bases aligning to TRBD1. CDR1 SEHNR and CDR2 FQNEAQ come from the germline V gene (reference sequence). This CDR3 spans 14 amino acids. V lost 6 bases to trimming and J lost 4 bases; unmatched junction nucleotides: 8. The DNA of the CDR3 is TGTGCCAGCAGGGAAGACAGGGCCCCCTATGGCTACACCTTC. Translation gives CASREDRAPYGYTF.

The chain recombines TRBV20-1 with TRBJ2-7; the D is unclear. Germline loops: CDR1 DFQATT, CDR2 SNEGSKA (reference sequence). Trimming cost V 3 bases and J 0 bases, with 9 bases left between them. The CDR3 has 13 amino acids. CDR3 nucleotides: TGCAGTGCTAGGGGGTATCTCTCCTACGAGCAGTACTTC. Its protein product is CSARGYLSYEQYF.

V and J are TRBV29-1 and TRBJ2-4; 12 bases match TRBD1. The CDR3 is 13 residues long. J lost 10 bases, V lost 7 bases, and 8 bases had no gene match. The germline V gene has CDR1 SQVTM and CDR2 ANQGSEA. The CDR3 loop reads CSARGQGAWIQYF. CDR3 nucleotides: TGCAGCGCCCGGGGACAGGGGGCTTGGATTCAGTACTTC.

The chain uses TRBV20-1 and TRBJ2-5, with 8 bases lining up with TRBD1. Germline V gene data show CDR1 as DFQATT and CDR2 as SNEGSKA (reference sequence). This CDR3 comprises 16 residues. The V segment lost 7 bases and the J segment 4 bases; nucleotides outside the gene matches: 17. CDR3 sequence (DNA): TGCAGTGTAATACTCCCGGGACAGGAGAGATCAGAGACCCAGTACTTC. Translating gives CSVILPGQERSETQYF.

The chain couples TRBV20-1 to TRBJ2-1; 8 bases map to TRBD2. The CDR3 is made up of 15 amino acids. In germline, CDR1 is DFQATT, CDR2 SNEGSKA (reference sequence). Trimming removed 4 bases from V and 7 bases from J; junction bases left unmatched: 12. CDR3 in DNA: TGCAGTGCTACCCCCGGGACTAGGGGCTCGAATGAGCAGTTCTTC. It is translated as CSATPGTRGSNEQFF.

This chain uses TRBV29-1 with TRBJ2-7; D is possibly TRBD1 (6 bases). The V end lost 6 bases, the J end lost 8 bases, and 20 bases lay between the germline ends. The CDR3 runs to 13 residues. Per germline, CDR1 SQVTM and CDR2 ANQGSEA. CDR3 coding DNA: TGCAGCGTCTTACTCCGGACAGCCAAACAGCAGTACTTC. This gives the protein CSVLLRTAKQQYF.

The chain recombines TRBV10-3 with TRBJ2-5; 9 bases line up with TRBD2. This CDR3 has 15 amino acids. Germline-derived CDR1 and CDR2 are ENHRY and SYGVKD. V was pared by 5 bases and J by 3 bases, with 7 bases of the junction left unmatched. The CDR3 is CAISPGAGGEETQYF. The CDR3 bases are TGTGCCATCAGTCCGGGCGCGGGGGGGGAAGAGACCCAGTACTTC.

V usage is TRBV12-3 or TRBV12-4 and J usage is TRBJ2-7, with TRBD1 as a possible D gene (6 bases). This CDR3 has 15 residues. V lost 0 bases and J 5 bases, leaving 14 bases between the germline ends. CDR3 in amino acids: CASSLAATGYHEQYF. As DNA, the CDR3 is TGTGCCAGCAGTTTAGCGGCTACAGGGTACCACGAGCAGTACTTC.

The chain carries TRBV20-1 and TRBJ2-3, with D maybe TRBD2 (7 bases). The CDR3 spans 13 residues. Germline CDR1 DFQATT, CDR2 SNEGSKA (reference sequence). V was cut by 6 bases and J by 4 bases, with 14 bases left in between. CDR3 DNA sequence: TGCAGTGCAAGACGGGGGGCCGCAGATACGCAGTATTTT. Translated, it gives CSARRGAADTQYF.

The CDR3 sequence: CATSDLQGQGPYEQYF. The CDR3 DNA reads TGTGCCACCAGTGATTTGCAGGGACAGGGTCCCTACGAGCAGTACTTC. The V call is TRBV24-1, the J call TRBJ2-7, with TRBD1 matching 9 bases. Germline V gene data show CDR1 as KGHDR and CDR2 as SFDVKD. With V trimmed by 0 bases and J by 2 bases, 4 bases remained unmatched. This CDR3 comprises 16 residues.

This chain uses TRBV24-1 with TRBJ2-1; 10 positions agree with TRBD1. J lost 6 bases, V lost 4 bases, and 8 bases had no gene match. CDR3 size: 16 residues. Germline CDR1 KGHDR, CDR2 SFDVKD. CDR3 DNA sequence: TGTGCCACCAGTGACACGCGCGGGACAGGGGTCAATGAGCAGTTCTTC. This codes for CATSDTRGTGVNEQFF.

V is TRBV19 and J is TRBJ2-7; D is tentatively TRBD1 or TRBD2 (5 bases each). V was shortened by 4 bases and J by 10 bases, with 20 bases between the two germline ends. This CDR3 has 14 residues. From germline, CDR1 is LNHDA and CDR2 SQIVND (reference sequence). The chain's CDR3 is CASSTSGRTYTQYF. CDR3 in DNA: TGTGCCAGTAGTACATCGGGACGGACCTACACACAGTACTTC.